This T cell receptor (beta chain) was retrieved from a study of CD8 T cells in ankylosing spondylitis. Broader study findings: Peripheral blood samples showed relatively rare disease-linked clones, and these clones were CD8+.

With respect to this clonotype: No antigen is known for it.

Germline V gene sequence: CDR1 LNHNV, CDR2 YYDKDF (reference sequence). V gave up 1 base and J gave up 8 bases, with 14 bases separating them. The CDR3 covers 15 residues. TCRdb reanalysed the 5' RACE reads using MiXCR and keeps one entry per CDR3 protein. The data hold about 350,000 distinct CDR3 sequences, with roughly 20% observed a single time. The sequence was obtained from a male donor with ankylosing spondylitis or in good health (not recorded which). The chain carries TRBV15 and TRBJ2-2; a weak D match, TRBD1 (6 bases). The material sequenced was blood, either unsorted or a sorted T cell fraction (not recorded which). The CDR3 bases are TGTGCCACCAGCAGAGGTGTAACAGGGACAGGGGAGCTGTTTTTT. Translated, it gives CATSRGVTGTGELFF.